There are a few counts of the clone carrying this TCR beta chain. CDR1 and CDR2 (germline): SGHDT, YYEEEE. Trimming removed 0 bases from V and 1 base from J; junction bases left unmatched: 7. CDR3 length: 17 amino acids. Study processing details: Reference gene primer amplification in the assay estimated nucleated cell counts. Libraries were prepared by immunoSEQ multiplex PCR; TCRdb keeps only in-frame clonotypes and omits some of them. That table is the source of V, J and clone size, and D and trimming were worked out from the DNA. The sample includes 120,000 or so clones, about 80% of them seen just once. This sample was included in a study of blood T cell repertoires in COVID-19. The wider study: From the United States, Italy and Spain came samples of acute and convalescent COVID-19. The cDNA or gDNA used as material had been derived from T cells, B-cell-depleted T cells, or PBMCs.

The rearrangement joins TRBV5-6 to TRBJ1-5; 7 bases are shared with TRBD1. The sample taken for sequencing was peripheral blood. The TCR comes from a man between 60 and 75 years old with active or convalescent COVID-19. The DNA of the CDR3 is TGTGCCAGCAGCTTGGCCCACCAGGGGGAGAGCAATCAGCCCCAGCATTTT. Protein sequence: CASSLAHQGESNQPQHF.